This T cell receptor (beta chain) is from a study of T cell responses to AZD1222 COVID-19 vaccine. Findings and caveats of the study: The study identified only five or six AZD1222 recipients as seropositive at baseline.

Turning to this clone: Its specificity is not known.

TCRdb's copy holds only in-frame clones and misses some; the assay was immunoSEQ multiplex PCR. This sample carries about 120,000 clones, over 75% of them seen once, and the ten largest clones take less than 4.5%. The germline CDR1 and CDR2 sequences are SGHAT and FQNNGV. Trimming pared 5 bases from V and 0 bases from J, leaving 4 bases between. The CDR3 contains 12 residues. The origin of this receptor is an adult in good health. The sequences come from peripheral blood, collected on day 0 of AZD1222 vaccination. The V gene is TRBV11-2, the J gene TRBJ1-1; D ambiguous. The CDR3 protein is CASSLLNTEAFF. CDR3 nucleotides: TGTGCCAGCAGCCTTTTGAACACTGAAGCTTTCTTT.